These 19 T cell receptor beta chains were all obtained from the same sample, sequenced in a study of cytomegalovirus exposure and HLA in healthy donors. A multiplex PCR was run with 60 Vbeta primers and 13 Jbeta primers. Sequenced by immunoSEQ multiplex PCR; TCRdb stores in-frame clones only, minus some. Among around 110,000 clones listed, roughly 75% were seen once. The sequenced sample consisted of PBMCs. Receptor source: a man in his forties in good health and CMV-seronegative.

This clone occurred a few times. The CDR3 DNA reads as TGCGCCAGCAGCACCCGGGGGGGCGTGACAGATACGCAGTATTTT. Translation: CASSTRGGVTDTQYF. The rearrangement links TRBV5-1 to TRBJ2-3, with 8 bases lining up with TRBD2. This CDR3 is 15 amino acids long. Germline lookup yields CDR1 SGHRS and CDR2 YFSETQ. The V gene end was trimmed by 4 bases and the J gene end by 3 bases; junction bases not matched to a gene: 7. Looking up the rest from reference TRBV5-1 and TRBJ2-3 gives the full variable domain: KAGVTQTPRYLIKTRGQQVTLSCSPISGHRSVSWYQQTPGQGLQFLFEYFSETQRNKGNFPGRFSGRQFSNSRSEMNVSTLELGDSALYLCASSTRGGVTDTQYFGPGTRLTVL.

V gene TRBV6-5 combines with J gene TRBJ1-1, with D possibly matching TRBD1 (5 bases). The CDR3 sequence is 12 residues long. Trimming removed 8 bases from V and 4 bases from J, with 11 bases in between. CDR1 and CDR2 from the germline V gene are MNHEY and SVGAGI. DNA for the CDR3: TGTGCCAGCCAATCGGGGGGCACTGAAGCTTTCTTT. This encodes CASQSGGTEAFF.

The chain is built from TRBV4-1 and TRBJ1-4; 8 positions agree with TRBD1. The germline V gene encodes CDR1 MGHRA and CDR2 YSYEKL. This CDR3 is 14 amino acids long. Trimming at V came to 5 bases and at J to 5 bases, leaving 4 bases not matched to a gene. Written as DNA, the CDR3 is TGCGCCAGCAGCAGGACAGGGAGCAATGAAAAACTGTTTTTT. It codes for CASSRTGSNEKLFF.

This clone was counted a few times. V usage is TRBV10-2 and J usage is TRBJ2-3, with a possible D match to TRBD2 (5 bases). V lost 8 bases and J 0 bases, leaving 15 bases between the germline ends. Germline V gives CDR1 WSHSY, CDR2 SAAADI. CDR3 length: 15 residues. The CDR3 nucleotides are TGCGCCAGCCAAGAAAGCGGAACTAGCACAGATACGCAGTATTTT. Translation gives CASQESGTSTDTQYF.

CDR3 amino acids: CATSPDLNTEAFF. The CDR3 DNA reads TGTGCCACCAGCCCAGACTTGAACACTGAAGCTTTCTTT. This chain uses TRBV15 with TRBJ1-1; D is ambiguous. Germline CDR1 is LNHNV and CDR2 is YYDKDF (reference sequence). Between the trimmed V and J ends, which lost 5 bases and 0 bases, there was a span of 7 bases. This CDR3 has 13 residues.

This clone was seen only a few times. The J gene is TRBJ2-7, the V gene TRBV4-1; 8 bases align to TRBD1. The trim removed 4 bases at V and 4 bases at J, leaving 9 bases unmatched. CDR1 is MGHRA and CDR2 is YSYEKL in the germline V gene. There are 15 residues in the CDR3. The CDR3 loop is CASSPRSGQVYEQYF. CDR3 DNA: TGCGCCAGCAGCCCACGATCGGGACAGGTGTACGAGCAGTACTTC.

V gene TRBV6-1 combines with J gene TRBJ1-1; no clear D gene. V was cut by 8 bases and J by 0 bases, with 16 bases left in between. The germline V gene encodes CDR1 MNHNS and CDR2 SASEGT. This CDR3 spans 15 amino acids. The CDR3 DNA follows: TGTGCCAGCGTCAGACCGGGAATAATGAACACTGAAGCTTTCTTT. This translates into CASVRPGIMNTEAFF.

The chain has TRBV5-1 and TRBJ2-7; 8 nucleotides line up with TRBD2. The V segment lost 4 bases and the J segment 6 bases; nucleotides outside the gene matches: 12. The CDR3 runs to 15 residues. Germline CDR1 and CDR2: SGHRS and YFSETQ. The DNA for the CDR3 is TGCGCCAGCAGCCTCGGGGGGGCCGTGGGGAGCGAGCAGTACTTC. It codes for CASSLGGAVGSEQYF.

The genes are TRBV13 and TRBJ1-1; D perhaps matches TRBD1 (5 bases). V was cut by 5 bases and J by 5 bases, with 12 bases left in between. Germline CDR1 reads PRHDT; CDR2 reads FYEKMQ (reference sequence). The CDR3 consists of 13 residues. The CDR3 here is CASSLKKGTEAFF. The CDR3 DNA follows: TGTGCCAGCAGCCTGAAAAAGGGGACTGAAGCTTTCTTT.

The genes are TRBV6-1 and TRBJ1-5, with D unclear. The germline gives CDR1 MNHNS, CDR2 SASEGT. The CDR3 length is 15 residues. The V end lost 2 bases, the J end lost 6 bases, and 14 bases lay between the germline ends. The CDR3 sequence is CASSEYLMAGQPQHF. CDR3 in DNA: TGTGCCAGCAGTGAATATCTCATGGCGGGTCAGCCCCAGCATTTT.

The rearrangement joins TRBV4-1 to TRBJ1-4; D call uncertain. Germline-derived CDR1 and CDR2 are MGHRA and YSYEKL. The CDR3 runs to 14 residues. V lost 1 base to trimming and J lost 8 bases, with 11 bases between them. The CDR3 loop is CASSQVGVWEKLFF. Written as DNA, the CDR3 is TGCGCCAGCAGCCAAGTAGGAGTTTGGGAAAAACTGTTTTTT.

V is TRBV6-1 and J is TRBJ1-4; the D gene is possibly TRBD1 (6 bases). The germline V gene has CDR1 MNHNS and CDR2 SASEGT. Trimming took 4 bases from V and 8 from J, leaving 11 bases between them. This CDR3 spans 13 amino acids. This chain's CDR3 is CASSVAGVEKLFF. The CDR3 coding sequence is TGTGCCAGCAGTGTGGCAGGGGTCGAAAAACTGTTTTTT.

CDR3 sequence: CASRGDRDTGELFF. The CDR3 DNA is TGTGCCAGTAGGGGGGACAGGGACACCGGGGAGCTGTTTTTT. J is TRBJ2-2 and V is TRBV19; TRBD1 matches 9 bases. The V gene's germline CDR1 is LNHDA and CDR2 SQIVND (reference sequence). There are 14 residues in the CDR3. V shed 6 bases, J shed 3 bases, and the junction held 2 bases outside the gene matches.

This clone was detected once. The J gene is TRBJ1-1, the V gene TRBV2; TRBD1 might be the D (6 bases). Germline V gene sequence: CDR1 SNHLY, CDR2 FYNNEI. Between the trimmed V and J ends, which lost 4 bases and 5 bases, there was a span of 11 bases. The CDR3 is 13 amino acids. As DNA, the CDR3 is TGTGCCAGCAGTGTAGGGGGGGAAACTGAAGCTTTCTTT. Its translation is CASSVGGETEAFF.

The V gene is TRBV6-1, the J gene TRBJ1-6, with TRBD1 identical over 7 bases. Germline CDR1 and CDR2: MNHNS and SASEGT. J was trimmed by 7 bases and V by 1 base; bases with no gene match: 7. The CDR3 extends over 16 amino acids. CDR3 nucleotide sequence: TGTGCCAGCAGTGAAGACAGAACAGGGGTAAATTCACCCCTCCACTTT. This codes for CASSEDRTGVNSPLHF.

A single count supports this clone. The rearrangement links TRBV2 to TRBJ2-5; 7 bases match TRBD2. Per the germline V gene, CDR1 is SNHLY and CDR2 is FYNNEI. This CDR3 contains 15 residues. With 7 bases clipped from V and 1 base from J, the junction kept 9 bases outside the gene matches. The CDR3 DNA reads as TGTGCCAGCAATCCCTTCGGGGGGATCCAAGAGACCCAGTACTTC. Translated: CASNPFGGIQETQYF.

This chain connects TRBV5-1 to TRBJ2-1; tentative D call: TRBD2 (7 bases). The CDR3 extends over 14 amino acids. Germline CDR1 SGHRS, CDR2 YFSETQ. Trimming removed 2 bases at V and 6 bases at J, with 12 bases between. DNA of the CDR3: TGCGCCAGCAGCTTCGGGGGGCGAGCCAATGAGCAGTTCTTC. Its protein product is CASSFGGRANEQFF.

The chain employs TRBV5-4 and TRBJ1-4; TRBD1 matches at 7 bases. Germline assignment: CDR1 SGHNT and CDR2 YYREEE (reference sequence). The V segment lost 4 bases and the J segment 8 bases; nucleotides outside the gene matches: 8. CDR3 length: 14 residues. The CDR3 reads CASSAGGYGEKLFF. CDR3 DNA sequence: TGTGCCAGCAGCGCAGGGGGTTATGGGGAAAAACTGTTTTTT.

V and J are TRBV5-6 and TRBJ2-5; D perhaps matches TRBD2 (5 bases). V was trimmed by 1 base and J by 9 bases, leaving 7 bases between them. The CDR3 consists of 11 residues. Germline V lookup: CDR1 SGHDT, CDR2 YYEEEE. The CDR3 loop reads CASSLRRSQYF. CDR3 in DNA: TGTGCCAGCAGCTTGCGGAGGTCCCAGTACTTC.